The clone carrying this T cell receptor beta chain was observed a single time. The target antigen is unknown. PCR amplification relied on 60 Vbeta primers (plus 13 Jbeta primers). Generated by immunoSEQ multiplex PCR, the TCRdb table keeps only in-frame clones and is missing some. The sample gives roughly 170,000 clones, 77% of which show up once; 1.6% is in the top ten. V lost 7 bases and J lost 8; bases outside the gene matches: 8. This CDR3 contains 14 residues. CDR1 is SGHDT and CDR2 is YYEEEE in the germline V gene. These data come from a study of cytomegalovirus exposure and HLA in healthy donors. Overall study results and limits: An analysis that was carried out later associated 16,000 or so TCR beta sequences with HLA alleles at 0.05 false discovery rate.

The TCR was taken from a woman younger than 45 in good health and CMV-seronegative. The chain employs TRBV5-6 and TRBJ2-1; TRBD2 aligns across 11 bases. Source material: PBMCs. The chain's CDR3 is CASHLAGGVDEQFF. CDR3 nucleotides: TGTGCCAGCCACCTAGCGGGAGGTGTAGATGAGCAGTTCTTC.